This T cell receptor beta chain was observed in a study of cytomegalovirus exposure and HLA in healthy donors. Both 60 Vbeta primers and 13 Jbeta primers went into the PCR. Original data processing: Among the unique TCR beta chains that a later analysis counted, around 72 million in all, 9.5 million to 11 million were shared. Clones were sequenced by immunoSEQ multiplex PCR, and TCRdb holds only the in-frame ones, with some missing. The DNA was the basis for D and trimming; V, J and clone size are from that table. Here the sample spans around 130,000 clones, around three quarters being singletons. This sequence originates from a woman in her forties or fifties in good health and CMV-seronegative. The sequencing sample was made of PBMCs.

This CDR3 reads CASSIERLAGAHTGELFF. DNA of the CDR3: TGTGCCAGTAGTATAGAAAGGCTAGCGGGAGCTCACACCGGGGAGCTGTTTTTT. The chain has TRBV19 and TRBJ2-2, with 10 nucleotides matching TRBD2. Germline CDR1 is LNHDA and CDR2 is SQIVND (reference sequence). The ends lost 0 bases at V and 3 bases at J; junction bases unmatched: 7. The CDR3 is 18 amino acids.